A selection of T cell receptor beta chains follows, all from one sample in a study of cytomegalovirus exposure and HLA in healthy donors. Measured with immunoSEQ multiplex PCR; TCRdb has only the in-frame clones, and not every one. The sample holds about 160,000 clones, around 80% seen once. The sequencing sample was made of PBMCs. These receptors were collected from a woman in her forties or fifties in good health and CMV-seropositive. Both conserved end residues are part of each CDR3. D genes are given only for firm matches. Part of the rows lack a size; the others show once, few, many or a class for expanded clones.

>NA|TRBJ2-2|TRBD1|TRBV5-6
CASSIGTGLNTGELFF
TGTGCCAGCAGCATAGGGACAGGGCTCAACACCGGGGAGCTGTTTTTT
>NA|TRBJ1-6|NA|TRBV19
CASSIGQIYSPLHF
TGTGCCAGTAGTATTGGACAGATTTATTCACCCCTCCACTTT
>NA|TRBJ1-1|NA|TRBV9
CASSVGGGRNTEAFF
TGTGCCAGCAGCGTAGGGGGAGGGCGGAACACTGAAGCTTTCTTT
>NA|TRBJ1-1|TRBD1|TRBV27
CASSSIPGQSGMNTEAFF
TGTGCCAGCAGTTCGATTCCGGGACAGTCCGGCATGAACACTGAAGCTTTCTTT
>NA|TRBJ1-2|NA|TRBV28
CASSLWGGNYGYTF
TGTGCCAGCAGTTTGTGGGGGGGTAACTATGGCTACACCTTC
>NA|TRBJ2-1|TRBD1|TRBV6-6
CASSYRDRGSNEQFF
TGTGCCAGCAGTTACCGGGACAGGGGGAGCAATGAGCAGTTCTTC
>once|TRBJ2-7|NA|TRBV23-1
CASMQQGRLYF
TGCGCCAGCATGCAACAGGGACGGCTGTACTTC
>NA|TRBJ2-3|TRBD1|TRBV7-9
CASSSVPGQGRRAQYF
TGTGCCAGCAGCTCCGTACCGGGACAGGGGAGGAGGGCGCAGTATTTT
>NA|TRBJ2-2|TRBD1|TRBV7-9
CASRGGTGSTGELFF
TGTGCCAGCAGGGGGGGGACAGGGAGCACCGGGGAGCTGTTTTTT
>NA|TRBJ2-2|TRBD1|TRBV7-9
CSSSFDRGPTGELFF
TGTTCCAGCAGCTTCGACAGGGGGCCCACCGGGGAGCTGTTTTTT
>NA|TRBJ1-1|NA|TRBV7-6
CASSLELGRGTEAFF
TGTGCCAGCAGCTTAGAGCTGGGGAGGGGTACTGAAGCTTTCTTT
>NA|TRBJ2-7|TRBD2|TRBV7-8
CASSLELAATYEQYF
TGTGCCAGCAGCTTAGAACTAGCGGCCACCTACGAGCAGTACTTC
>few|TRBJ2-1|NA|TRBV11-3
CASSLGRLLTSSYNEQFF
TGTGCCAGCAGCTTGGGGCGACTCTTAACAAGCTCCTACAATGAGCAGTTCTTC
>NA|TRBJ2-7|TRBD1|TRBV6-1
CASSASGGQGYEQYF
TGTGCCAGCAGCGCCTCTGGCGGACAGGGTTACGAGCAGTACTTC
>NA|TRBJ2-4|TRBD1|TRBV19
CASSRDRGNVLDNIQYF
TGTGCCAGTAGTAGGGACAGGGGGAACGTACTCGATAACATTCAGTACTTC
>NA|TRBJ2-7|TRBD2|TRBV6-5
CASSSRTSGRLYEQYF
TGTGCCAGCAGTTCCAGGACTAGCGGGAGGCTCTACGAGCAGTACTTC
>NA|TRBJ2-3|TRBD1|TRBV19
CASSIRGGQGTTDTQYF
TGTGCCAGTAGTATTAGAGGGGGACAGGGAACGACAGATACGCAGTATTTT
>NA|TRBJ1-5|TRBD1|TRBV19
CASSALQGADQPQHF
TGTGCCAGTAGTGCTCTCCAGGGGGCAGATCAGCCCCAGCATTTT
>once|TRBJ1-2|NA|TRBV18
CASSPLFSGTHNYGYTF
TGTGCCAGCTCACCACTCTTCTCCGGGACACATAACTATGGCTACACCTTC
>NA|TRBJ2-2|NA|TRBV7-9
CASSLARTRTGELFF
TGTGCCAGCAGCTTAGCCAGGACAAGGACCGGGGAGCTGTTTTTT
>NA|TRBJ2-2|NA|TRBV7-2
CASSLGLVGNTGELFF
TGTGCCAGCAGCTTAGGACTAGTGGGGAACACCGGGGAGCTGTTTTTT
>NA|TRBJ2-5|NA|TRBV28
CASSLGTLETQYF
TGTGCCAGCAGCCTCGGGACTTTGGAGACCCAGTACTTC
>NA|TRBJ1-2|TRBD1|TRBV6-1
CASGGQGYGYTF
TGTGCCAGCGGGGGACAGGGCTATGGCTACACCTTC
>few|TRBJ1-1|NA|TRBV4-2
CASSLQFSSTEAFF
TGTGCCAGCAGCTTGCAATTTTCGAGTACTGAAGCTTTCTTT
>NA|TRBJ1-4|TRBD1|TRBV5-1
CASSLVTGENEKLFF
TGCGCCAGCAGCTTGGTAACAGGGGAGAATGAAAAACTGTTTTTT
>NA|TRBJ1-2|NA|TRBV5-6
CASSFGKGYTF
TGTGCCAGCAGCTTCGGGAAAGGCTACACCTTC
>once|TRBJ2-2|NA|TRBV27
CASSLSIGFGELFF
TGTGCCAGCAGTTTATCGATCGGGTTCGGGGAGCTGTTTTTT
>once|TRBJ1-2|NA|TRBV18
CASSATRGANYGYTF
TGTGCCAGCTCAGCGACGCGGGGTGCTAACTATGGCTACACCTTC
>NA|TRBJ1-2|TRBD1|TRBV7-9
CSSSPGQGKMSGYTF
TGTTCCAGCAGCCCCGGACAGGGGAAGATGAGTGGCTACACCTTC
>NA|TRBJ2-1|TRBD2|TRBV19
CASSISSGNINNEQFF
TGTGCCAGTAGTATTTCTAGCGGGAACATCAACAATGAGCAGTTCTTC
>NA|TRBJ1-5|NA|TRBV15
CATSRDRSGFNQPQHF
TGTGCCACCAGCAGAGATCGTTCGGGTTTTAATCAGCCCCAGCATTTT
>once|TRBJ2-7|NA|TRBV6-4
CASSDPAAGSVYEQYF
TGTGCCAGCAGTGACCCTGCGGCCGGGTCCGTCTACGAGCAGTACTTC
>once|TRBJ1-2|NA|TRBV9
CASSVGGGAEGYTF
TGTGCCAGCAGCGTAGGTGGAGGGGCAGAAGGCTACACCTTC
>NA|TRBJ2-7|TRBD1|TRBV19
CASRDTGGRNEQYF
TGTGCCAGTAGGGATACAGGGGGACGAAACGAGCAGTACTTC
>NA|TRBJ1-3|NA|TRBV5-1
CASQKGGERAGNTIYF
TGCGCCAGCCAGAAAGGCGGCGAGAGGGCTGGAAACACCATATATTTT
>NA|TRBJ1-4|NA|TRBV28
CASTSGAEKLFF
TGTGCCAGCACCAGTGGGGCGGAAAAACTGTTTTTT
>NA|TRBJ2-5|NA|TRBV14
CASSQTWETQYF
TGTGCCAGCAGCCAGACATGGGAGACCCAGTACTTC
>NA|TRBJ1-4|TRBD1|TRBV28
CASSQNRGYNEKLFF
TGTGCCAGCAGTCAAAACAGGGGCTATAATGAAAAACTGTTTTTT
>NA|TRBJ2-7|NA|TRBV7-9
CSSTHTRGGAENEQYF
TGTTCCAGCACTCACACAAGGGGGGGGGCTGAGAACGAGCAGTACTTC
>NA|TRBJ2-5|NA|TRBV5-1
CASSLRLGRVQETQYF
TGCGCCAGCAGCTTGAGGCTTGGGCGCGTACAAGAGACCCAGTACTTC
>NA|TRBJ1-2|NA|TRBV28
CASSLFDRHGYTF
TGTGCCAGCAGTTTATTCGACAGACATGGCTACACCTTC
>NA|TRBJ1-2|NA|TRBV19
CASTPGRGRYGYTF
TGTGCCAGTACTCCTGGGCGGGGTCGCTATGGCTACACCTTC
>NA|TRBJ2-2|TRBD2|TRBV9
CASTDKRGGHTGELFF
TGTGCCAGCACCGATAAGCGGGGGGGCCATACCGGGGAGCTGTTTTTT
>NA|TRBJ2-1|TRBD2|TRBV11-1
CASSHHSKAGGGNEQFF
TGTGCCAGCAGCCACCATTCAAAAGCGGGAGGTGGGAATGAGCAGTTCTTC
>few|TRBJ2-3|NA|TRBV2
CASSESNGRDTQYF
TGTGCCAGCAGTGAATCTAACGGGAGAGATACGCAGTATTTT
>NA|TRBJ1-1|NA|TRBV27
CASSLAPGTEAFF
TGTGCCAGCAGTCTCGCACCCGGGACTGAAGCTTTCTTT
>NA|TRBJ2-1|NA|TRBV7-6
CASSPNQGHEQFF
TGTGCCAGCAGCCCCAACCAGGGCCATGAGCAGTTCTTC
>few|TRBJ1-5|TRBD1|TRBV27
CASSRDRQRSEPQHF
TGTGCCAGCAGTCGGGACAGGCAAAGAAGTGAGCCCCAGCATTTT
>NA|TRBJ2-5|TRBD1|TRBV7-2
CASSPRPGQQETQYF
TGTGCCAGCAGCCCCAGGCCGGGACAGCAAGAGACCCAGTACTTC
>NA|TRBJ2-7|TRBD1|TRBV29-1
CSVRDRGLYEQYF
TGCAGCGTCCGGGACAGGGGGTTATACGAGCAGTACTTC
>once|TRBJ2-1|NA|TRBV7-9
CASSTQGLSYNEQFF
TGTGCCAGCAGTACTCAGGGGTTATCCTACAATGAGCAGTTCTTC
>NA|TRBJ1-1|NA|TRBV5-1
CASSQEYITEAFF
TGCGCCAGCAGTCAAGAGTATATCACTGAAGCTTTCTTT
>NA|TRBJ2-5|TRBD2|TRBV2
CASSAPGTGGTSGLGWETQYF
TGTGCCAGCAGCGCCCCCGGGACAGGAGGGACTAGCGGGCTCGGGTGGGAGACCCAGTACTTC